This T cell receptor (delta chain) stems from a study of γδ T cells in repeated Plasmodium falciparum infection. At the level of the study: Age- and gender-matched Australian children served as comparison for malaria-exposed Malian children. Whole-study findings and limits: Repeated controlled infections reportedly drove waves of new clonotype selection in Vdelta2-negative, mostly Vdelta1+, gammadelta repertoires. Vgamma9/Vdelta2+ repertoires stayed stably polyclonal over time and infection. Compared with Australian children, Malian Vdelta2-negative repertoires seemed more clonal, less diverse, less shared.

Gammadelta T cells were flow-sorted from PBMC into Vgamma9/Vdelta2+ and Vdelta2-negative populations for bulk analysis. This clone was observed at least ten times. Its target is unknown. The translation of this DNA and the TCRdb protein of a much larger clone differ at residue 10, probably owing to a read error; the protein shown here is translated from the DNA. The same CDR3 also results from other DNA sequences found in this sample. TCRdb reanalysed the multiplex PCR reads via CATT. The table records around 89,000 delta-chain clones, 1.4% of them present only once. After removal of 3 bases from V and 4 bases from J, the junction contained 10 bases not matched to a gene. The CDR3 totals 16 residues. Germline loops: CDR1 GEAIGNYY, CDR2 EKD.

Sequencing input: gamma-delta T cells from blood. The sequence derives from a pool of human donors (malaria-infected and uninfected, not separated). The chain joins TRDV2 to TRDJ2; 7 bases match TRDD3. CDR3 DNA sequence: TGTGCCTGTGACGGAGTGGGGGACTCTTGGACAGCACAACTCTTCTTT. It yields the protein CACDGVGDSWTAQLFF.